The source of this T cell receptor beta chain is a study of cytomegalovirus exposure and HLA in healthy donors. Study as a whole: Falling in the Caucasian-associated ancestry cluster were roughly 80% of under 450 genotyped donors. Whole-study findings and limits: Accurate HLA-A and HLA-B prediction from TCR beta sequences was reported for most subjects.

Germline assignment: CDR1 MDHEN and CDR2 SYDVKM. Between the trimmed V and J ends, which lost 2 bases and 6 bases, there was a span of 25 bases. CDR3 size: 18 residues. As to this clone: Its antigen is as yet unknown.

Primers included in the PCR were 60 Vbeta and 13 Jbeta primers. Profiled with immunoSEQ multiplex PCR; TCRdb holds only in-frame clones, not every one. Of some 180,000 clones listed, about four fifths are singletons. Input material: PBMCs. The rearrangement links TRBV28 to TRBJ1-2, with a tentative D call TRBD1 (6 bases). The source of this sequence is a female donor in good health and CMV-seronegative. CDR3 protein: CASSLVGGGLSSGNGYTF. The CDR3 region has the DNA TGTGCCAGCAGTTTAGTCGGGGGGGGGCTCTCTTCAGGGAATGGCTACACCTTC.